These T cell receptor beta chains were read from a single sample in a study of T cells after yellow fever vaccination. In TCRdb, the 5' RACE reads were re-called with MiXCR into one record per CDR3 protein. The sample holds just under 600,000 distinct CDR3 sequences, 13% seen once. The starting material was PBMCs, obtained on the day of the yellow fever booster vaccination. Source of these receptors: a man aged 25 to 40 who received the YFV17D yellow fever vaccine. CDR3s include the opening cysteine and the closing phenylalanine or tryptophan. D genes are given only for firm matches. Rows may omit the clone size; those that give it use once, few, many or a size class.

>NA|TRBV12-3/TRBV12-4|TRBJ2-7|TRBD2
CASSLGLAGTHEQYF
>NA|TRBV12-3/TRBV12-4|TRBJ1-5|NA
CASSFYDQPQHF
>few|TRBV7-9|TRBJ1-5|NA
CASSDSRGGGGPQHF
>many|TRBV20-1|TRBJ2-3|NA
CSARDPTGPDTQYF
>few|TRBV19|TRBJ2-7|TRBD2
CASRTSGRTEQYF
>NA|TRBV12-3/TRBV12-4|TRBJ2-7|NA
CASTMGDPTYEQYF
>few|TRBV5-1|TRBJ1-1|TRBD1
CASRTGTVGTEAFF
>NA|TRBV2|TRBJ2-1|TRBD2
CASYRAGSNNEQFF
>few|TRBV28|TRBJ2-3|TRBD2
CASTGLAGEDTQYF
>few|TRBV6-1|TRBJ2-1|TRBD2
CATQSGLASNEQFF
>few|TRBV19|TRBJ2-1|NA
CASSIAIWGYNEQFF
>few|TRBV12-3/TRBV12-4|TRBJ2-1|TRBD2
CASSLIGGSNEQFF
>NA|TRBV6-5|TRBJ1-1|TRBD1
CASSYRTGALNTEAFF
>NA|TRBV14|TRBJ2-1|NA
CASKAATYNEQFF
>NA|TRBV24-1|TRBJ2-3|TRBD1
CATSLRTGDTQYF
>NA|TRBV18|TRBJ1-5|NA
CASSPAPNSNQPQHF
>few|TRBV4-3|TRBJ2-7|NA
CASSQDVGIPFYEQYF
>NA|TRBV20-1|TRBJ2-1|TRBD1
CSARGGDRGEHEQFF
>few|TRBV30|TRBJ1-1|TRBD1
CAWTDGGTGGTEAFF
>few|TRBV19|TRBJ2-3|NA
CASSIRLFTDTQYF
>NA|TRBV24-1|TRBJ2-3|NA
CATSDAHGTHESTDTQYF
>NA|TRBV20-1|TRBJ1-1|TRBD1
CSAPLVGGFTEAFF
>NA|TRBV2|TRBJ2-5|TRBD2
CASSTGLAPWAQYF
>few|TRBV28|TRBJ2-1|TRBD2
CASSPRGSGSLLNEQFF